This TCR beta chain was observed in a study of blood T cell repertoires in COVID-19 (dated by TCRdb to about 2020). Describing the broader study: Collaborator samples came from the United States, Italy and Spain and covered acute and convalescent phases of COVID-19. The prospective study material was composed of cDNA or gDNA derived from T cells, B-cell-depleted T cells, or PBMCs. Deeply sampled blood TCRbeta repertoires from subjects exposed to, actively infected with, or recovered from COVID-19 were included in the dataset. The repertoires were released in a freely available public database meant as a resource for research on the immune response to SARS-CoV-2. Samples came from the ongoing ImmuneRACE study (first 160 participants) plus 1,254 subjects from 6 global collaborators. Sample metadata almost always included a de-identified subject ID, COVID-19 status, age in years and sex. Where available, HLA class I and class II types were obtained from metadata supplied by the sample provider rather than from assay-based typing.

The collaborating institutions used their own protocols to collect whole blood in K2EDTA tubes. For TCRbeta analysis, collaborator samples were shipped as frozen whole blood, as isolated PBMCs, or as DNA extracted from either sample type. The immunoSEQ Assay, a bias-controlled multiplex PCR, was used to amplify TCRbeta CDR3 regions from genomic DNA. On the authors' methods: Nucleated cell counts per sample were estimated from amplification of reference gene primers within the assay. To quantify the absolute abundance of each unique TCRbeta CDR3 rearrangement, sequence reads were collapsed and filtered. For each sample, productive Simpson clonality was calculated as the square root of Simpson's diversity index across productive rearrangements. TCRdb took over this immuneACCESS table, retaining in-frame rearrangements with V and J assigned. Such tables are incomplete; in checked studies, under half of the missing clones stem from an unresolved V gene, and the remainder is unexplained. Clone size and V and J calls were adopted from that table, with D and trimming inferred from the DNA. The sample table holds 150,000 or so clones, of which 75% to 90% were seen once. Jointly, the top ten make up roughly 15% of the sample.

On the study overall, not on this receptor specifically: The quantity of clinical and demographic metadata differed by source and by participant and was supplied without curation.

Turning to this clone: What this receptor recognizes is not known. Per-nucleotide qualities are absent, and no much larger clonotype sits a single base away.

The CDR3 runs 13 residues from the cysteine to the phenylalanine. Only the CDR3 DNA stays, 39 bases, in frame from base 1. Taken from the germline V gene, the CDR1 and CDR2 loops are SNHLY and FYNNEI. Trimming at the junction amounts to 0 bases on V and 4 bases on J, and the germline ends lie 6 bases apart. The chain employs TRBV2 and TRBJ1-2; no confident D gene assignment can be made. The clonotype comes from a middle-aged woman with acute or convalescent COVID-19. Specimen: peripheral blood. The nucleotide sequence is TGTGCCAGCAGTGAAGCCAGTGGCTATGGCTACACCTTC. It codes for CASSEASGYGYTF.